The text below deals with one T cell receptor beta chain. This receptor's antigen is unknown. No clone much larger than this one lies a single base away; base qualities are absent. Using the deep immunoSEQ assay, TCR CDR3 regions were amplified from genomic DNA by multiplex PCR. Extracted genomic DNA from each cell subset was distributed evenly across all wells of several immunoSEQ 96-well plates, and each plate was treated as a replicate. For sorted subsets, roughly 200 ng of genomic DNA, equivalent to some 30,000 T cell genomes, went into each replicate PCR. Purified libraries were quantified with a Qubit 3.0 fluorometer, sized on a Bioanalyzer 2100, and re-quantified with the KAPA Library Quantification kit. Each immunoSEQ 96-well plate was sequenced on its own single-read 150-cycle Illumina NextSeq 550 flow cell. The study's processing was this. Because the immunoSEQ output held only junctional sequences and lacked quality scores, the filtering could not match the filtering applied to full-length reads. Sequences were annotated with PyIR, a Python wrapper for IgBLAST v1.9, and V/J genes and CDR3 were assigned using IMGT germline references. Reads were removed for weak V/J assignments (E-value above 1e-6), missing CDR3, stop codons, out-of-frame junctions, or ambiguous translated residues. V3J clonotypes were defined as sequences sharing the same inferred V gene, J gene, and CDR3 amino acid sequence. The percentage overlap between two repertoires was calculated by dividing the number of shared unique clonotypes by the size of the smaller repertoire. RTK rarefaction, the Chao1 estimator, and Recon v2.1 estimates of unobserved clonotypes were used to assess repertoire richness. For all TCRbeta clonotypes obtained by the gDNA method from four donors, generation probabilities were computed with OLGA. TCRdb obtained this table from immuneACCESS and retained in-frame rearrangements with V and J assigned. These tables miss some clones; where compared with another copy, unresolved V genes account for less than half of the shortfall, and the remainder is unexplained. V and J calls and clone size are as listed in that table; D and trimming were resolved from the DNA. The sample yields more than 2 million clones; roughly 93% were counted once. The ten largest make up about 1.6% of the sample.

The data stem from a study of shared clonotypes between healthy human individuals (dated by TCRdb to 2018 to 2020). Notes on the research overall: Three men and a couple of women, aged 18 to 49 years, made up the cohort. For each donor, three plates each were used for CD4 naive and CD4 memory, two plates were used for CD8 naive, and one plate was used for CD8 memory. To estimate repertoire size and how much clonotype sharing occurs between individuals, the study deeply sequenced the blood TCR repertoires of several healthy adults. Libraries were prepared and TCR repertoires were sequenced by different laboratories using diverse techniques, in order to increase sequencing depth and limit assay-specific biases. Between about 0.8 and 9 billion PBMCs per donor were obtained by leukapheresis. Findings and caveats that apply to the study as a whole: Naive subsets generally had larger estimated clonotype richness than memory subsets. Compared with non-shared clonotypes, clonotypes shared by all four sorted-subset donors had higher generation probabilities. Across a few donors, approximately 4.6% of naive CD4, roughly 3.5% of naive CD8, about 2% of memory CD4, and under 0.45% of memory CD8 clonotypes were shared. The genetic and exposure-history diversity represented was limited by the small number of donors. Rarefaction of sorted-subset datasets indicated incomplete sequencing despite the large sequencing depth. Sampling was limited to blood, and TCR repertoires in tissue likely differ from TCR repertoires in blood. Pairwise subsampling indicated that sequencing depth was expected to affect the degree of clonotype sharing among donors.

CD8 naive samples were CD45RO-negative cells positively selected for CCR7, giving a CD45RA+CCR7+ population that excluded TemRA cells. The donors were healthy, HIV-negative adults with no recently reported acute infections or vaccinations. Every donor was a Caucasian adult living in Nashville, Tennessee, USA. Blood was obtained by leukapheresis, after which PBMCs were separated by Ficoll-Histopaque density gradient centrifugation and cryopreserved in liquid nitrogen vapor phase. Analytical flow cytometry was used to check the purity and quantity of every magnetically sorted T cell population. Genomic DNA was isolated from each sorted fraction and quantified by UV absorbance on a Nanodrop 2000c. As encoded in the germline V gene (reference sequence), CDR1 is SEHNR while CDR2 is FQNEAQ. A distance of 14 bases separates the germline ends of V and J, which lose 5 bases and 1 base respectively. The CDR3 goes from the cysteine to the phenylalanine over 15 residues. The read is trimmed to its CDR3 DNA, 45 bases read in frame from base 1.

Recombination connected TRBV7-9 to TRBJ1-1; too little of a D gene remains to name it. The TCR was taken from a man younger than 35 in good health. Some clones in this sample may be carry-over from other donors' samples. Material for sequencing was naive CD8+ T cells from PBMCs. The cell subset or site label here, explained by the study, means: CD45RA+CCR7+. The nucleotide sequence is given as TGTGCCAGCAGCGAGCAGTGGGTCCCGAACACTGAAGCTTTCTTT. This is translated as CASSEQWVPNTEAFF.